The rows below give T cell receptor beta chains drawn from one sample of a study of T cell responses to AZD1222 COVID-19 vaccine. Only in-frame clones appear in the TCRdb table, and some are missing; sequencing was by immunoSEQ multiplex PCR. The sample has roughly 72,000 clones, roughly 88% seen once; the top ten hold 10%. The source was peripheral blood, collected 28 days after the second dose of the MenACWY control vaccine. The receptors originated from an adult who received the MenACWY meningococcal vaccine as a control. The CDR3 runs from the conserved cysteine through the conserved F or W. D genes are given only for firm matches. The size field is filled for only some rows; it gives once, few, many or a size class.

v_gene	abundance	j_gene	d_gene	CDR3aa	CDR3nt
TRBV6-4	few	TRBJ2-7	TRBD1	CASSDSGQGEQYF	TGTGCCAGCAGTGACTCTGGACAGGGCGAGCAGTACTTC
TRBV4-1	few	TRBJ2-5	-	CASSPRGVYQETQYF	TGCGCCAGCAGCCCCAGAGGCGTATACCAAGAGACCCAGTACTTC
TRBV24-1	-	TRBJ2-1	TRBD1	CATSDLLQGSDNEQFF	TGTGCCACCAGTGATTTGCTACAGGGGTCCGACAATGAGCAGTTCTTC
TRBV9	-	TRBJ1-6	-	CASSFQGYNSPLHF	TGTGCCAGCAGCTTCCAGGGTTATAATTCACCCCTCCACTTT
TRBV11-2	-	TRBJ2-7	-	CASSESRHEQYF	TGTGCCAGCAGCGAGTCCCGACACGAGCAGTACTTC
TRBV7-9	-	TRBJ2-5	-	CASSLRQRQETQYF	TGTGCCAGCAGCTTAAGACAGCGCCAAGAGACCCAGTACTTC
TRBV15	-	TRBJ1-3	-	CATSQGAGNTIYF	TGTGCCACCAGCCAAGGGGCTGGAAACACCATATATTTT
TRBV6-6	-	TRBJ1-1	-	CASTQQTGTGTEAFF	TGTGCCAGCACTCAACAGACGGGTACGGGCACTGAAGCTTTCTTT
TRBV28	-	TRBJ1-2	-	CASSFKGYGYTF	TGTGCCAGCAGTTTTAAAGGCTATGGCTACACCTTC
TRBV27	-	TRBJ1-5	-	CASRPQGNNQPQHF	TGTGCCAGCAGACCCCAGGGGAACAATCAGCCCCAGCATTTT
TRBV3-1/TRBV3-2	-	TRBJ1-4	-	CASSQDTGGNEKLFF	TGTGCCAGCAGCCAAGATACAGGAGGTAATGAAAAACTGTTTTTT
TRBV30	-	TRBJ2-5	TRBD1	CAWNEAGGETQYF	TGTGCCTGGAATGAGGCAGGGGGCGAGACCCAGTACTTC
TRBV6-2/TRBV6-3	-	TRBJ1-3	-	CASSTDAVSGNTIYF	TGTGCCAGCAGTACGGACGCCGTCTCTGGAAACACCATATATTTT
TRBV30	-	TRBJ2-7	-	CAWSVGHLYEQYF	TGTGCCTGGAGTGTAGGACACCTATACGAGCAGTACTTC
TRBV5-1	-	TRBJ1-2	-	CASSEPDKPYGYTF	TGCGCCAGCAGCGAGCCGGACAAGCCCTATGGCTACACCTTC
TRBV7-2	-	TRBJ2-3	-	CASSLNTGVKDTQYF	TGTGCCAGCAGCTTAAATACCGGGGTAAAGGATACGCAGTATTTT
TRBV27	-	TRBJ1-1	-	CASRAGVYTEAFF	TGTGCCAGTCGGGCGGGGGTATACACTGAAGCTTTCTTT
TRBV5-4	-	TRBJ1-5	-	CASSLGRDQPQHF	TGTGCCAGCAGCCTGGGCAGGGATCAGCCCCAGCATTTT
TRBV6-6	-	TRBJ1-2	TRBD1	CASSWTGPHEGYTF	TGTGCCAGCAGTTGGACAGGCCCTCATGAAGGCTACACCTTC
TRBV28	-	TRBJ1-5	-	CASSAGVGNQPQHF	TGTGCCAGCAGTGCAGGCGTGGGGAATCAGCCCCAGCATTTT
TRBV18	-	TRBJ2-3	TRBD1	CASSPGQGTDTQYF	TGTGCCAGCTCACCCGGACAGGGTACAGATACGCAGTATTTT
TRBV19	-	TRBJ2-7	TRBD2	CASSLQRGSTYEQYF	TGTGCCAGTAGTCTACAGCGGGGGTCAACCTACGAGCAGTACTTC
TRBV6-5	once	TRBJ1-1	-	CASRTSGRATEAFF	TGTGCCAGCAGGACGTCGGGAAGGGCCACTGAAGCTTTCTTT
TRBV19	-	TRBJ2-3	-	CASTEVVTDTQYF	TGTGCCAGCACGGAGGTGGTCACAGATACGCAGTATTTT
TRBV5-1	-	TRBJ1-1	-	CASSPTTDGTEAFF	TGCGCCAGCAGCCCGACGACGGACGGCACTGAAGCTTTCTTT
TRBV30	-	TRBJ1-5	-	CAWSGGPSNQPQHF	TGTGCCTGGAGTGGGGGTCCTAGCAATCAGCCCCAGCATTTT
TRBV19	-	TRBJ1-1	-	CASSPDTWGNTEAFF	TGTGCCAGTAGTCCCGACACATGGGGGAACACTGAAGCTTTCTTT
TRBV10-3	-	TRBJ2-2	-	CAISDYAGLTGELFF	TGTGCCATCTCCGACTATGCGGGGCTCACCGGGGAGCTGTTTTTT
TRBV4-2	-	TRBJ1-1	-	CASRGDRTLEAFF	TGTGCCAGCCGCGGTGACAGAACGCTTGAAGCTTTCTTT
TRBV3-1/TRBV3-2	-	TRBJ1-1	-	CASSQDRGGRTEAFF	TGTGCCAGCAGCCAAGATCGGGGGGGTAGGACTGAAGCTTTCTTT
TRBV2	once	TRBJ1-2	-	CASSEEGQVFYGYTF	TGTGCCAGCAGTGAAGAGGGGCAGGTCTTCTATGGCTACACCTTC
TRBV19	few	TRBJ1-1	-	CASRIRNTEAFF	TGTGCCAGTAGGATCCGGAACACTGAAGCTTTCTTT
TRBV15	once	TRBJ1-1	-	CATSRGLQGTEAFF	TGTGCCACCAGCAGGGGGTTACAGGGAACCGAAGCTTTCTTT
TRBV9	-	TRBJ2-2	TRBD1	CASSEGDSPNTGELFF	TGTGCCAGCAGCGAGGGGGACAGCCCCAACACCGGGGAGCTGTTTTTT
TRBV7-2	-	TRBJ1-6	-	CASSSPRGVRGSPLHF	TGTGCCAGCAGCTCCCCGAGGGGAGTTCGGGGTTCACCCCTCCACTTT
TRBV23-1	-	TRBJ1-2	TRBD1	CASSHVDRDCDGYTF	TGCGCCAGCAGTCATGTCGACAGGGACTGTGATGGCTACACCTTC
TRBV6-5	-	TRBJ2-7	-	CATKSGRGDSYEQYF	TGTGCCACGAAATCGGGCAGGGGGGACTCCTACGAGCAGTACTTC
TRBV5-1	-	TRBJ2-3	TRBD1	CASSYKDRGTDTQYF	TGCGCCAGCAGCTACAAGGACAGGGGGACAGATACGCAGTATTTT